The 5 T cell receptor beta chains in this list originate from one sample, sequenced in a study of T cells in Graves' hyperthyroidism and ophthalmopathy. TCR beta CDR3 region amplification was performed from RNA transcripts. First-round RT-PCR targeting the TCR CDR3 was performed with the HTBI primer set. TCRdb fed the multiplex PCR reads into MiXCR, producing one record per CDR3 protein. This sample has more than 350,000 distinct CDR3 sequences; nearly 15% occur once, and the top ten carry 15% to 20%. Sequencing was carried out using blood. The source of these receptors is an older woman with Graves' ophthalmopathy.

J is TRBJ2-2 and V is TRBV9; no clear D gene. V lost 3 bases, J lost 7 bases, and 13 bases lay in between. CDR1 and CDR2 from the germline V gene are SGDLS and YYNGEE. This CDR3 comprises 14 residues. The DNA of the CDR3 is TGTGCCAGCAGCGCGGCAGCTGGGAACGGGGAGCTGTTTTTT. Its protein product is CASSAAAGNGELFF.

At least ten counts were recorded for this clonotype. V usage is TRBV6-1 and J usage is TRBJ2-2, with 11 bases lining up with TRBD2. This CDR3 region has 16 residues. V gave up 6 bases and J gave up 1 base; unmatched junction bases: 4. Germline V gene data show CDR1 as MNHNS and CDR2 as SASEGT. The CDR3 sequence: CASRTLAGGNTGELFF. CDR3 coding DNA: TGTGCCAGCAGGACCCTAGCGGGAGGGAACACCGGGGAGCTGTTTTTT.

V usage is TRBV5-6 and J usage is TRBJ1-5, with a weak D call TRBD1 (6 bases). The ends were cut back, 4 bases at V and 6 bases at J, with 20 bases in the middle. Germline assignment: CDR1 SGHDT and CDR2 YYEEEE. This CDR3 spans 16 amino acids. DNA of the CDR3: TGTGCCAGCAGCAAGGAAGGGGGGGGCCTTGGTCAGCCCCAGCATTTT. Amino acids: CASSKEGGGLGQPQHF.

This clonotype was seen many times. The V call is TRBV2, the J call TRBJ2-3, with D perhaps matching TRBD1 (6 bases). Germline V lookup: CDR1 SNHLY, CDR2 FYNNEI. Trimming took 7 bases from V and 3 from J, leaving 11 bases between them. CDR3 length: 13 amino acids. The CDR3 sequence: CASTRDKTDTQYF. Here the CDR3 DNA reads TGTGCCAGCACCCGGGACAAAACAGATACGCAGTATTTT.

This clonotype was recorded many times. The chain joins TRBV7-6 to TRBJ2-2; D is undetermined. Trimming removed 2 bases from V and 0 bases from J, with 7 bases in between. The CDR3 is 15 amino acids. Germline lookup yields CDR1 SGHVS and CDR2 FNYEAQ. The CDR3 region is CASSLSVTNTGELFF. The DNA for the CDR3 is TGTGCCAGCAGCTTATCTGTCACGAACACCGGGGAGCTGTTTTTT.